This TCR beta chain was profiled in a study of beta chain features in type 1 diabetes. Points from the study as a whole: In patients and controls equally, PCR might favor templates that are shorter. Cells expressing TCR highly could be over-represented by cDNA sequencing. Moderate yet significant TCRB CDR3 shortening was seen in Type 1 diabetes patients in all four CD4+ subsets. Whether HLA type influences TCRB rearrangement remained unresolved here.

This CDR3 spans 13 amino acids. Germline loops: CDR1 LNHNV, CDR2 YYDKDF (reference sequence). V was clipped by 0 bases and J by 17 bases, with 14 bases between them. The investigators reverse transcribed all of the isolated RNA, so they sequenced expressed TCRB transcripts. Using immunoSEQ multiplex PCR, the repertoire was profiled, and TCRdb retains in-frame clones only, with some absent. The table records some 660,000 clones, roughly 13% of them present only once. To note about this clone: Its antigen is not known.

This clonotype was obtained from a man younger than 35 with type 1 diabetes. This sequence joins TRBV15 and TRBJ2-6; D gene ambiguous. Sequenced input: naive CD4+ T cells from blood. The CDR3 coding sequence is TGTGCCACCAGCAGAGATCATAGGGTCTGGGTGACTTTC. It translates to CATSRDHRVWVTF.